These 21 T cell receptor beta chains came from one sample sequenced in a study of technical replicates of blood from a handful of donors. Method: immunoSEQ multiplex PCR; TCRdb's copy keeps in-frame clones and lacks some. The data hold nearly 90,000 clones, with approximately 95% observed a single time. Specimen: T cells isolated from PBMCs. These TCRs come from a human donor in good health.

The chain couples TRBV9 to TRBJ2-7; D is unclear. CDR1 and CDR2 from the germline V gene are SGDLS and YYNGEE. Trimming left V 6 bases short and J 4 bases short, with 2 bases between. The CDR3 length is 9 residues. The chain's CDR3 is CASTYEQYF. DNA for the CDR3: TGTGCCAGCACATACGAGCAGTACTTC.

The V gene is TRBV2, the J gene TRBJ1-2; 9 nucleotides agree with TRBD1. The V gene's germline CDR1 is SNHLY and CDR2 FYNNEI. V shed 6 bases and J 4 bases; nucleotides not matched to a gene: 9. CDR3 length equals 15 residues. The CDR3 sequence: CASSLRQGVVYGYTF. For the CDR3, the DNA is TGTGCCAGCAGCTTAAGACAGGGGGTGGTCTATGGCTACACCTTC.

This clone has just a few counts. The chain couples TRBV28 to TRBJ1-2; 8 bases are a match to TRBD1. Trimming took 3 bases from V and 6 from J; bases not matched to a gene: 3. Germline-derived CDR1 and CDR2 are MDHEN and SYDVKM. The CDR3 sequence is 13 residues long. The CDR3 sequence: CASSLTGENGYTF. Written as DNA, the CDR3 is TGTGCCAGCAGTTTGACAGGGGAGAATGGCTACACCTTC.

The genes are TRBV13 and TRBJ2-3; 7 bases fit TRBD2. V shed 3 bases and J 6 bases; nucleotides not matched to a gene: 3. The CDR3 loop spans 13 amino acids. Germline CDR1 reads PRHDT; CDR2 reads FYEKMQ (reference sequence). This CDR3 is CASSFGTIDTQYF. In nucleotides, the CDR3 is TGTGCCAGCAGCTTCGGGACTATTGATACGCAGTATTTT.

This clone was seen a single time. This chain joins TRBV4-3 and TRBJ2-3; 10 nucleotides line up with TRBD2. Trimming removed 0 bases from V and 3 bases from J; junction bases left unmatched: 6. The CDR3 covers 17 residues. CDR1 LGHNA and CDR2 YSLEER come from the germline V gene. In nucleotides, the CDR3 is TGCGCCAGCAGCCAAGACAAGTTTAGCGGGAGGACAGATACGCAGTATTTT. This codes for CASSQDKFSGRTDTQYF.

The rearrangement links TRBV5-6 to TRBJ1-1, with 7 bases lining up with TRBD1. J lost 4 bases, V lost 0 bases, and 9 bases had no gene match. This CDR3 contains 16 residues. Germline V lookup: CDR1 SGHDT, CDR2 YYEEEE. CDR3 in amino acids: CASSLALGQAFTEAFF. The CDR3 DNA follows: TGTGCCAGCAGCTTGGCCCTTGGACAGGCGTTCACTGAAGCTTTCTTT.

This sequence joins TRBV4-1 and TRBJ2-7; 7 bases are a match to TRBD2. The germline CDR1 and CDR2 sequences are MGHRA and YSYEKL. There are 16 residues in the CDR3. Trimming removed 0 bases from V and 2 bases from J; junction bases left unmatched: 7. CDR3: CASSQDQASGTYEQYF. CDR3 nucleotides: TGCGCCAGCAGCCAAGATCAAGCTAGCGGAACCTACGAGCAGTACTTC.

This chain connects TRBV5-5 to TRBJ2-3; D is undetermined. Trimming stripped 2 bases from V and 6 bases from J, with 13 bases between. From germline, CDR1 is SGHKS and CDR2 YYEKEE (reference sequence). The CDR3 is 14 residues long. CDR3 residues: CASSLSSGSDTQYF. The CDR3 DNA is TGTGCCAGCAGCTTATCTAGTGGGTCGGATACGCAGTATTTT.

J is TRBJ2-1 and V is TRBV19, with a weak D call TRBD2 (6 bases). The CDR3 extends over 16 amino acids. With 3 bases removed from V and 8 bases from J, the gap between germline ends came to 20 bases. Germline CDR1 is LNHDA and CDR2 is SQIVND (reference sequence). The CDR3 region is CASSILPGEGGDEQFF. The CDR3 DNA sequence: TGTGCCAGTAGTATCCTCCCGGGAGAGGGAGGCGATGAGCAGTTCTTC.

CDR3 DNA: TGTGCCAGCAGCTCAATATCGTGGGGGCGGGAGACCCAGTACTTC. Its translation: CASSSISWGRETQYF. The chain employs TRBV7-9 and TRBJ2-5, with a possible D match to TRBD1 (6 bases). Germline V gives CDR1 SEHNR, CDR2 FQNEAQ (reference sequence). V was clipped by 4 bases and J by 5 bases, with 17 bases between them. The CDR3 is 15 amino acids.

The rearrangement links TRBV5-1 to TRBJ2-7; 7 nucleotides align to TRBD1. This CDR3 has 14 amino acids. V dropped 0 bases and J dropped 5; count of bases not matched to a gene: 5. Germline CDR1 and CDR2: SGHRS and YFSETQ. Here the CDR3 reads CASSLVYRGNEQYF. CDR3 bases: TGCGCCAGCAGCTTGGTTTACAGGGGAAACGAGCAGTACTTC.

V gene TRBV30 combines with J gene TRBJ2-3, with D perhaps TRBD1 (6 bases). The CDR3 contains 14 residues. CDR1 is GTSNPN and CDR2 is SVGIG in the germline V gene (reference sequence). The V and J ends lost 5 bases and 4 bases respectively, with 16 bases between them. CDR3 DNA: TGTGCCTGGGGAGCAGGGGATGGGTCAGATACGCAGTATTTT. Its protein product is CAWGAGDGSDTQYF.

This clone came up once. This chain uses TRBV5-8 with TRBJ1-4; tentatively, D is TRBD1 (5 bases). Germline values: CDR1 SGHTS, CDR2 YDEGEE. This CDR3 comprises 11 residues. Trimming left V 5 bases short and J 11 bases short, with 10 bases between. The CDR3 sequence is CASSPDSKLFF. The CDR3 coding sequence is TGTGCCAGCAGTCCAGACAGTAAACTGTTTTTT.

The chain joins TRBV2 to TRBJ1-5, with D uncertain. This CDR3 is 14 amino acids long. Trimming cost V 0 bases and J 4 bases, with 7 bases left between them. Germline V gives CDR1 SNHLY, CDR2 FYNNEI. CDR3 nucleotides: TGTGCCAGCAGTGAAGCGCTAGATAATCAGCCCCAGCATTTT. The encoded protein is CASSEALDNQPQHF. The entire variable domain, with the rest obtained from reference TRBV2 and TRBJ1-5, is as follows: EPEVTQTPSHQVTQMGQEVILRCVPISNHLYFYWYRQILGQKVEFLVSFYNNEISEKSEIFDDQFSVERPDGSNFTLKIRSTKLEDSAMYFCASSEALDNQPQHFGDGTRLSIL.

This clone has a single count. CDR3 nucleotide sequence: TGTGCCAGCAGCTTCGGTGGAGGGGTGGGGCCCCAGCATTTT. Residues: CASSFGGGVGPQHF. The chain employs TRBV13 and TRBJ1-5; tentative D call: TRBD1 (5 bases). CDR3 size: 14 residues. CDR1 is PRHDT and CDR2 is FYEKMQ in the germline V gene (reference sequence). Between the trimmed V and J ends, which lost 3 bases and 9 bases, there was a span of 15 bases. Full variable domain (missing parts from reference TRBV13 and TRBJ1-5): AAGVIQSPRHLIKEKRETATLKCYPIPRHDTVYWYQQGPGQDPQFLISFYEKMQSDKGSIPDRFSAQQFSDYHSELNMSSLELGDSALYFCASSFGGGVGPQHFGDGTRLSIL.

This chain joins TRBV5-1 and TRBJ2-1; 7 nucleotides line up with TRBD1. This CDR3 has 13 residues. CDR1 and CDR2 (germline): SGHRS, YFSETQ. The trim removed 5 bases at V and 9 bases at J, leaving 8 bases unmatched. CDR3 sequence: CASREMTGTEQFF. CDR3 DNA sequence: TGCGCCAGCAGAGAGATGACAGGGACTGAGCAGTTCTTC.

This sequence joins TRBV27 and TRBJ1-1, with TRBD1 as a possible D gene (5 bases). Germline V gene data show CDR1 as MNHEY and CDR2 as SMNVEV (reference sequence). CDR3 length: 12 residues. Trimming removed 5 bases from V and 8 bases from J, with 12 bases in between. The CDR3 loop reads CASSLLRGEAFF. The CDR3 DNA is TGTGCCAGCAGTCTCCTTAGGGGCGAAGCTTTCTTT.

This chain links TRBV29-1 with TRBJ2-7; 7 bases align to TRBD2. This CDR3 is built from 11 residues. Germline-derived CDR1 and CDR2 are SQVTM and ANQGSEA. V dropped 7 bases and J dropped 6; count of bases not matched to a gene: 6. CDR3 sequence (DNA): TGCAGCGCTTGGGAGGGAACCGAGCAGTACTTC. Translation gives CSAWEGTEQYF.

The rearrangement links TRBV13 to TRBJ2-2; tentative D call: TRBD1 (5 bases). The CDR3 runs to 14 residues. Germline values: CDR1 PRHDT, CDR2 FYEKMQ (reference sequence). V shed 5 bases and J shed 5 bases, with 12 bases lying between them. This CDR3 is CASSQPTVTGELFF. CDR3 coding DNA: TGTGCCAGCAGCCAGCCGACAGTAACCGGGGAGCTGTTTTTT.

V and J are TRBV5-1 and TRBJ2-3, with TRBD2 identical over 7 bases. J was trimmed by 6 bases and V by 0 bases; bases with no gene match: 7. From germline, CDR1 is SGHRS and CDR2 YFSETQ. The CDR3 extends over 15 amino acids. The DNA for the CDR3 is TGCGCCAGCAGCTTGGGGTCGGACGGGGGGGATACGCAGTATTTT. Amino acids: CASSLGSDGGDTQYF.

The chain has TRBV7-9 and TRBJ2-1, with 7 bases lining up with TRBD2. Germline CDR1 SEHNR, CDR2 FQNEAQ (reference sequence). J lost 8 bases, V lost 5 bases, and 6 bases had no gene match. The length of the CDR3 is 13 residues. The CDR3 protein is CASSVILAHEQFF. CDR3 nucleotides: TGTGCCAGCAGCGTAATACTAGCGCATGAGCAGTTCTTC.